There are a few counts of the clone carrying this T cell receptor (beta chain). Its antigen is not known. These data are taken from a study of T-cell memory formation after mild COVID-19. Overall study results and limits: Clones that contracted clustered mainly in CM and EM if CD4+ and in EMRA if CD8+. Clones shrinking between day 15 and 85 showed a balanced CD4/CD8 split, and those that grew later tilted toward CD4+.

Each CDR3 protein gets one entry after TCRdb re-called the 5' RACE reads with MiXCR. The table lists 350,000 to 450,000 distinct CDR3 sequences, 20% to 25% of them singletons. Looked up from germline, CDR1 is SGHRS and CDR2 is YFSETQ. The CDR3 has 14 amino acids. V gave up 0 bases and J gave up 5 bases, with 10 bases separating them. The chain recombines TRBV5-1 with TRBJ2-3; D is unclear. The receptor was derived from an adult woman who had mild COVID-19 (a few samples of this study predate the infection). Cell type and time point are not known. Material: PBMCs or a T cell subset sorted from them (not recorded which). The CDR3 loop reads CASSLAAPEDTQYF. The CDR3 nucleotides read TGCGCCAGCAGCTTGGCGGCCCCGGAAGATACGCAGTATTTT.